This TCR beta chain comes out of a study of T cell clones after liver transplantation. Study context: In this trial, immunosuppression withdrawal was attempted within 2 years of liver transplant. TCRbeta sequencing after a pre-transplant mixed lymphocyte reaction identified graft-donor-reactive clones, later tracked in post-transplant blood. Patients counted as tolerant after at least one year off all immunosuppression, enzymes not exceeding twice normal.

Generated by immunoSEQ multiplex PCR, the TCRdb table keeps only in-frame clones and is missing some. Seen here are roughly 100,000 clones, approximately 78% observed once, and the top ten hold 0.8% to 1%. This CDR3 is 14 amino acids long. Between the trimmed V and J ends, which lost 4 bases and 7 bases, there was a span of 13 bases. CDR1 MNHNS and CDR2 SASEGT come from the germline V gene. This material consisted of CD4+ T cells from blood, taken before liver transplant. This TCR was recovered from a human donor who received a liver transplant. This chain uses TRBV6-1 with TRBJ1-4; D uncertain. The CDR3 bases are TGTGCCAGCAGTGGATTAAGGGTAGCTGAAAAACTGTTTTTT. This translates into CASSGLRVAEKLFF.